These 22 T cell receptor beta chains originate from one sample sequenced in a study of OX40 agonist ivuxolimab in advanced cancers. Clones were read by immunoSEQ multiplex PCR, and TCRdb kept only the in-frame ones, dropping some. The sample includes about 46,000 clones, approximately 88% seen only once; the top ten take about 56%. Source: CD4+ or CD8+ T cells sorted from blood, taken in a trial of the OX40 agonist ivuxolimab. Source of these receptors: an adult with an advanced solid tumor such as melanoma, head and neck, liver or kidney cancer.

This rearrangement joins TRBV7-9 to TRBJ2-7; D is ambiguous. V was pared by 5 bases and J by 4 bases, with 9 bases between. Germline CDR1 is SEHNR and CDR2 is FQNEAQ (reference sequence). The CDR3 spans 12 residues. The CDR3 here is CASSVGRYEQYF. In DNA form, the CDR3 reads TGTGCCAGCAGCGTGGGTCGGTACGAGCAGTACTTC.

The V gene is TRBV6-5, the J gene TRBJ2-1; D ambiguous. Per germline, CDR1 MNHEY and CDR2 SVGAGI. The CDR3 length is 15 residues. Between the trimmed V and J ends, which lost 0 bases and 4 bases, there was a span of 10 bases. For the CDR3, the DNA is TGTGCCAGCAGTTACTCGGCTCGCGGTTACAATGAGCAGTTCTTC. This encodes CASSYSARGYNEQFF.

V gene TRBV29-1 combines with J gene TRBJ2-1; D is unresolved. The CDR3 loop spans 14 amino acids. V was pared by 0 bases and J by 8 bases, with 14 bases between. Germline V gene data show CDR1 as SQVTM and CDR2 as ANQGSEA. CDR3 DNA sequence: TGCAGCGTTGAAGAACCCCAGCACAAGTATGAGCAGTTCTTC. This codes for CSVEEPQHKYEQFF.

This rearrangement joins TRBV7-8 to TRBJ1-1; D is uncertain. V was shortened by 0 bases and J by 4 bases, with 15 bases between the two germline ends. From germline, CDR1 is SGHVS and CDR2 FQNEAQ. This CDR3 has 16 residues. CDR3 residues: CASSLAQAGAGTEAFF. The CDR3 DNA reads TGTGCCAGCAGCTTAGCGCAAGCGGGCGCAGGCACTGAAGCTTTCTTT.

The chain joins TRBV14 to TRBJ2-7; D might be TRBD2 (5 bases). Looked up from germline, CDR1 is SGHDN and CDR2 is FVKESK. This CDR3 contains 14 residues. V gave up 2 bases and J gave up 3 bases, with 11 bases separating them. CDR3 region: CASSQIRRGYEQYF. Written as DNA, the CDR3 is TGTGCCAGCAGCCAAATTCGTCGGGGCTACGAGCAGTACTTC.

Here the CDR3 DNA reads TGTGCCAGCAGCAAATTGCAGGGTCGGGTTACAGATACGCAGTATTTT. Encoded protein: CASSKLQGRVTDTQYF. The V gene is TRBV21-1, the J gene TRBJ2-3; the table's D call TRBD1 went unverified against the DNA. TRBV21-1 is noted as a pseudogene. The CDR3 loop spans 16 amino acids.

This chain joins TRBV7-8 and TRBJ2-2; D is possibly TRBD1 or TRBD2 (5 bases each). Trimming pared 8 bases from V and 0 bases from J, leaving 10 bases between. The CDR3 length is 14 residues. From germline, CDR1 is SGHVS and CDR2 FQNEAQ. The CDR3 protein is CASGGIPNTGELFF. In DNA, the CDR3 is TGTGCCAGCGGGGGTATCCCGAACACCGGGGAGCTGTTTTTT.

This clone showed up just once. This chain links TRBV20-1 with TRBJ2-4; possibly TRBD1 for D (5 bases). Trimming removed 1 base at V and 13 bases at J, with 11 bases between. The CDR3 totals 11 residues. Per the germline V gene, CDR1 is DFQATT and CDR2 is SNEGSKA (reference sequence). The CDR3 nucleotides read TGCAGTGCTAGAGTCAGGGCGCACCAGTACTTC. Translated: CSARVRAHQYF.

The V gene is TRBV5-1, the J gene TRBJ2-5, with D possibly TRBD1 on 6 matching bases. The CDR3 is 14 amino acids. Germline V gene sequence: CDR1 SGHRS, CDR2 YFSETQ. Deletions cut 4 bases from V and 4 bases from J, with 14 bases between. The CDR3 loop is CASSPLQGVETQYF. DNA of the CDR3: TGCGCCAGCAGCCCGCTACAGGGAGTAGAGACCCAGTACTTC.

This sequence joins TRBV7-2 and TRBJ2-3, with TRBD2 as a possible D gene (6 bases). The CDR3 is made up of 14 amino acids. The V gene lost 5 bases and the J gene lost 4 bases, with 13 bases spanning the gap. Per the germline V gene, CDR1 is SGHTA and CDR2 is FQGNSA. CDR3 amino acids: CASSLGLPADTQYF. DNA for the CDR3: TGTGCCAGCAGCCTGGGACTCCCGGCAGATACGCAGTATTTT.

In its sample, this clone was seen a few times. The rearrangement links TRBV7-8 to TRBJ1-3; D unclear. CDR3 size: 16 residues. Deletions cut 2 bases from V and 0 bases from J, with 11 bases between. The V gene's germline CDR1 is SGHVS and CDR2 FQNEAQ. This CDR3 is CASSLQRILSGNTIYF. The CDR3 DNA reads as TGTGCCAGCAGCTTACAGAGGATCCTCTCTGGAAACACCATATATTTT.

V is TRBV27 and J is TRBJ2-4; a possible D gene is TRBD2 (5 bases). Looked up from germline, CDR1 is MNHEY and CDR2 is SMNVEV (reference sequence). Trimming stripped 3 bases from V and 9 bases from J, with 9 bases between. This CDR3 has 12 residues. The CDR3 is CASSFPEGIQYF. CDR3 nucleotide sequence: TGTGCCAGCAGTTTTCCCGAGGGCATTCAGTACTTC.

J is TRBJ2-7 and V is TRBV7-9; the D call may be TRBD1 or TRBD2 (7 bases each). This CDR3 region has 13 residues. V dropped 2 bases and J dropped 5 bases, with 10 bases sitting between them. Per germline, CDR1 SEHNR and CDR2 FQNEAQ (reference sequence). This CDR3 reads CASSLQGGNEQYF. The CDR3 DNA reads TGTGCCAGCAGCTTACAGGGGGGGAACGAGCAGTACTTC.

This chain uses TRBV7-2 with TRBJ2-3; 8 bases align to TRBD1. The CDR3 runs to 14 residues. Germline V gene data show CDR1 as SGHTA and CDR2 as FQGNSA. Unmatched junction bases numbered 4, after V lost 1 base and J lost 7 bases. CDR3 loop: CASSLGQGRYTQYF. The CDR3 coding sequence is TGTGCCAGCAGCTTAGGACAGGGGAGGTATACGCAGTATTTT.

This chain connects TRBV6-1 to TRBJ1-5; weak D call: TRBD1 (6 bases). V was clipped by 5 bases and J by 5 bases, with 13 bases between them. The CDR3 is 14 amino acids. Per the germline V gene, CDR1 is MNHNS and CDR2 is SASEGT. The DNA of the CDR3 is TGTGCCAGCAGTCAAGTACAGGGTCATCAGCCCCAGCATTTT. As protein: CASSQVQGHQPQHF.

This sequence joins TRBV5-1 and TRBJ1-5; unclear D gene. The V end was cut by 0 bases, the J end by 0 bases, with 7 bases between. CDR3 length: 15 amino acids. CDR1 and CDR2 from the germline V gene are SGHRS and YFSETQ. The CDR3 is CASSLGVGSNQPQHF. The CDR3 nucleotides read TGCGCCAGCAGCTTGGGGGTGGGTAGCAATCAGCCCCAGCATTTT.

This clone showed up just a few times. This sequence joins TRBV19 and TRBJ1-5; 8 bases match TRBD1. The J segment lost 3 bases and the V segment lost 6 bases, leaving 7 bases of the junction unmatched. Germline V gene data show CDR1 as LNHDA and CDR2 as SQIVND (reference sequence). This CDR3 is built from 15 residues. The CDR3 protein is CASSATGALNQPQHF. The CDR3 region has the DNA TGTGCCAGTAGCGCGACAGGGGCCCTCAATCAGCCCCAGCATTTT.

The chain couples TRBV5-1 to TRBJ2-3; TRBD1 agrees at 10 bases. V lost 3 bases to trimming and J lost 1 base; unmatched junction nucleotides: 2. There are 15 residues in the CDR3. Germline CDR1 is SGHRS and CDR2 is YFSETQ. The CDR3 nucleotides are TGCGCCAGCAGCTGGGGGACAGGGGGCACAGATACGCAGTATTTT. Protein sequence: CASSWGTGGTDTQYF.

CDR3 in DNA: TGCGCCAGCAGCGACCCCGGGACTAGCGGGAATTCAGATACGCAGTATTTT. Residues: CASSDPGTSGNSDTQYF. The chain joins TRBV5-1 to TRBJ2-3; 13 bases match TRBD2. From germline, CDR1 is SGHRS and CDR2 YFSETQ. The CDR3 spans 17 residues. The V gene end was trimmed by 4 bases and the J gene end by 4 bases; junction bases not matched to a gene: 9.

The chain has TRBV20-1 and TRBJ2-5; D call uncertain. The CDR3 covers 11 residues. V was pared by 2 bases and J by 2 bases, with 3 bases between. CDR1 and CDR2 from the germline V gene are DFQATT and SNEGSKA (reference sequence). The CDR3 reads CSARKQETQYF. CDR3 in DNA: TGCAGTGCTAGAAAACAAGAGACCCAGTACTTC.

The V gene is TRBV19, the J gene TRBJ1-2; 7 nucleotides line up with TRBD1. The CDR3 has 13 amino acids. Looked up from germline, CDR1 is LNHDA and CDR2 is SQIVND (reference sequence). Losses at the gene ends were 4 bases for V and 7 bases for J; bases not matched to a gene: 6. In DNA, the CDR3 is TGTGCCAGTAGTAGAAGACAGGGTCTTGGCTACACCTTC. Translating it yields CASSRRQGLGYTF.

The gene calls are TRBV7-2 and TRBJ2-7, with D perhaps TRBD2 (6 bases). This CDR3 contains 13 residues. V gave up 4 bases and J gave up 7 bases, with 14 bases separating them. CDR1 is SGHTA and CDR2 is FQGNSA in the germline V gene. The CDR3 is CASSSQGLSEQYF. The DNA for the CDR3 is TGTGCCAGCAGCTCTCAGGGACTCTCGGAGCAGTACTTC.